The TCR beta chain under discussion was sequenced for a study of OX40 agonist ivuxolimab in advanced cancers. General study points: Average numbers of expanded clones were greater in CD8+ T cells than in CD4+.

Using immunoSEQ multiplex PCR, the repertoire was profiled, and TCRdb retains in-frame clones only, with some absent. The table lists approximately 82,000 clones, more than 80% of them singletons. The study sampled blood at baseline, cycle 4 day 1, and cycle 7 day 1. About this clone: The antigen is not known.

The CDR3 consists of 16 residues. With V trimmed by 2 bases and J by 6 bases, 10 bases remained unmatched. In germline, CDR1 is SGHNT, CDR2 YYREEE (reference sequence). This TCR came from an adult with an advanced solid tumor such as melanoma, head and neck, liver or kidney cancer. The chain carries TRBV5-4 and TRBJ2-1; 8 positions match TRBD2. The sample was CD4+ or CD8+ T cells sorted from blood, taken in a trial of the OX40 agonist ivuxolimab. The CDR3 spells CASSLGLAAPLNEQFF. Here the CDR3 DNA reads TGTGCCAGCAGCTTAGGACTAGCAGCCCCCCTCAATGAGCAGTTCTTC.